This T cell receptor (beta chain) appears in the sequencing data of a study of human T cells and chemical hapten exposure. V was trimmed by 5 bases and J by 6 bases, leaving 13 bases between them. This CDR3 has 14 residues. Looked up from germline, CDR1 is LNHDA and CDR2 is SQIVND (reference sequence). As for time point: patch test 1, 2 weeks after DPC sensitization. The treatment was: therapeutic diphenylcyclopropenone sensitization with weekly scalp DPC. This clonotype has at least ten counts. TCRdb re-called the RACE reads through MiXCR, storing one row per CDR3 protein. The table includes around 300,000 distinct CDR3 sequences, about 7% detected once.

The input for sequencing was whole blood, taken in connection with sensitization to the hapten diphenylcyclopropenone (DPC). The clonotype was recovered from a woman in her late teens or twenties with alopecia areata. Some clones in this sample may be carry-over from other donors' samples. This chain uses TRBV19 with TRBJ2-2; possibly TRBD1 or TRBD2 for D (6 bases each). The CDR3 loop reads CASSDRTGAGELFF. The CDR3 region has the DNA TGTGCCAGTAGTGACAGGACGGGGGCCGGGGAGCTGTTTTTT.